Included here is one T cell receptor beta chain sequence, with context. This sample is part of a study of CD8 T cells in Susac syndrome. Trimming removed 4 bases from V and 5 bases from J; junction bases left unmatched: 7. The CDR3 is 16 residues long. From germline, CDR1 is SEHNR and CDR2 FQNEAQ (reference sequence). A quantity of about 0.5 to 1 ug RNA underwent reverse transcription using random hexamers. TCRdb reprocessed the immunoSEQ multiplex PCR reads via MiXCR and lists one record per CDR3 protein. The sample has fewer than 350,000 distinct CDR3 sequences, about 91% seen once. What was sequenced was CD4+ T cells from PBMCs. This chain connects TRBV7-9 to TRBJ2-2, with TRBD1 matching over 10 bases. The source is a human donor with multiple sclerosis. The DNA of the CDR3 is TGTGCCAGCAGCTCCCGGGACAGGGGAGGAACCGGGGAGCTGTTTTTT. Its protein product is CASSSRDRGGTGELFF.